The 29 T cell receptor beta chains listed next were all sequenced from one sample in a study of T-cell reconstitution after alpha-beta-depleted transplantation in children. The TCRbeta library was prepared with unique molecular identifiers. TCRdb redid the calling of the PCR reads with MiXCR, one entry per CDR3 protein. The data hold about 580,000 distinct CDR3 sequences, with more than 20% observed a single time. The sequences come from PBMCs, mostly from graft donor cells, collected 360 days after TCRalphabeta/CD19-depleted stem cell transplant. Every receptor here comes from a boy younger than two who had a stem cell transplant for acute myeloid leukemia, so the T cells may come from the graft donor.

This clonotype was detected many times. The chain carries TRBV5-1 and TRBJ1-1; a weak D match, TRBD1 (5 bases). Deletions cut 0 bases from V and 13 bases from J, with 10 bases between. The CDR3 runs 11 residues. Germline lookup yields CDR1 SGHRS and CDR2 YFSETQ. For the CDR3, the DNA is TGCGCCAGCAGCTTGGCGAGACAGCTTTTCTTT. This sequence encodes CASSLARQLFF.

The chain carries TRBV20-1 and TRBJ1-1; TRBD1 agrees at 7 bases. Germline CDR1 reads DFQATT; CDR2 reads SNEGSKA (reference sequence). The ends lost 7 bases at V and 0 bases at J; junction bases unmatched: 5. This CDR3 has 13 residues. DNA of the CDR3: TGCAGTGTGCGGGACAGCATGAACACTGAAGCTTTCTTT. It encodes CSVRDSMNTEAFF.

The chain uses TRBV12-3 or TRBV12-4 and TRBJ2-1; 9 nucleotides line up with TRBD1. The CDR3 length is 13 residues. J was trimmed by 9 bases and V by 6 bases; bases with no gene match: 6. The CDR3 spells CASRPDRGLEQFF. The CDR3 region has the DNA TGTGCCAGCAGACCGGACAGGGGACTTGAGCAGTTCTTC.

This clonotype was counted ten times or more. V usage is TRBV18 and J usage is TRBJ2-1, with 9 bases aligning to TRBD2. Trimming took 1 base from V and 4 from J; bases not matched to a gene: 2. Germline CDR1 KGHSH, CDR2 LQKENI. The CDR3 is made up of 15 amino acids. CDR3 loop: CASSPLAGEYNEQFF. In DNA, the CDR3 is TGTGCCAGCTCACCACTAGCGGGGGAGTACAATGAGCAGTTCTTC.

This chain joins TRBV29-1 and TRBJ1-2, with D uncertain. There are 12 residues in the CDR3. Trimming shortened V by 3 bases and J by 6 bases, and 11 bases separated the two germline ends. CDR1 and CDR2 (germline): SQVTM, ANQGSEA. The CDR3 DNA sequence: TGCAGCGTTGAGACGGGCCGGGATGGCTACACCTTC. Protein product: CSVETGRDGYTF.

The table lists this clonotype with many counts. J is TRBJ1-6 and V is TRBV20-1; D might be TRBD1 (5 bases). The CDR3 covers 11 residues. CDR1 and CDR2 (germline): DFQATT, SNEGSKA (reference sequence). Trimming shortened V by 3 bases and J by 10 bases, and 7 bases separated the two germline ends. CDR3: CSASGGSPLHF. DNA of the CDR3: TGCAGTGCTAGTGGGGGATCACCCCTCCACTTT.

This clonotype was observed a few times. This chain links TRBV18 with TRBJ2-3; D may be TRBD2 (6 bases). The CDR3 extends over 15 amino acids. From germline, CDR1 is KGHSH and CDR2 LQKENI. V shed 6 bases and J shed 0 bases, with 13 bases lying between them. CDR3 sequence reads: CASSPTSLSTDTQYF. For the CDR3, the DNA is TGTGCCAGCTCGCCCACTAGCCTTAGCACAGATACGCAGTATTTT.

The rearrangement joins TRBV6-2 or TRBV6-3 to TRBJ2-4; the D is unclear. The V gene lost 0 bases and the J gene lost 0 bases, with 3 bases spanning the gap. The CDR3 sequence is 14 residues long. CDR1 is MNHEY, CDR2 SVGEGT, per germline. CDR3 sequence: CASSYSTAKNIQYF. CDR3 DNA: TGTGCCAGCAGTTACTCGACAGCCAAAAACATTCAGTACTTC.

This clonotype was counted between two and nine times. This chain connects TRBV15 to TRBJ2-3; the D call may be TRBD1 or TRBD2 (5 bases each). Germline V gene lookup returns CDR1 LNHNV and CDR2 YYDKDF (reference sequence). V lost 4 bases and J lost 3, with 14 bases in between. The CDR3 has 15 residues. As DNA, the CDR3 is TGTGCCACCAGCATCGTAGCAGGGACGACAGATACGCAGTATTTT. It codes for CATSIVAGTTDTQYF.

This clonotype was observed a few times. The gene calls are TRBV6-1 and TRBJ2-6, with D unresolved. CDR1 and CDR2 from the germline V gene are MNHNS and SASEGT. This CDR3 is 15 amino acids long. Trimming stripped 2 bases from V and 2 bases from J, with 7 bases between. Here the CDR3 DNA reads TGTGCCAGCAGTGAACGTCATCCTGGGGCCAACGTCCTGACTTTC. This sequence encodes CASSERHPGANVLTF.

This clonotype came up many times. The V and J genes are TRBV29-1 and TRBJ2-7; TRBD2 might be the D (5 bases). Looked up from germline, CDR1 is SQVTM and CDR2 is ANQGSEA. This CDR3 contains 15 residues. Trimming left V 3 bases short and J 0 bases short, with 15 bases between. CDR3 nucleotide sequence: TGCAGCGTTGAGCTAAAGGGAGACAACTCCTACGAGCAGTACGTC. It yields the protein CSVELKGDNSYEQYV.

This clonotype was detected many times. This chain links TRBV28 with TRBJ2-3; the D is unclear. The CDR3 length is 16 residues. CDR1 is MDHEN and CDR2 is SYDVKM in the germline V gene. Between the trimmed V and J ends, which lost 6 bases and 0 bases, there was a span of 16 bases. CDR3 loop: CASSPPRARSTDTQYF. In DNA, the CDR3 is TGTGCCAGCAGCCCCCCCCGGGCTCGAAGCACAGATACGCAGTATTTT.

Here the CDR3 reads CASSSGVNEKLFF. The CDR3 coding sequence is TGTGCCAGCAGCTCGGGGGTTAATGAAAAACTGTTTTTT. V is TRBV7-6 and J is TRBJ1-4; the D gene is possibly TRBD1 (5 bases). V was pared by 4 bases and J by 4 bases, with 7 bases between. The CDR3 runs 13 residues. CDR1 and CDR2 from the germline V gene are SGHVS and FNYEAQ.

This clonotype has only a few counts. The V gene is TRBV20-1, the J gene TRBJ2-1; no definite D call. V lost 5 bases and J 4 bases, leaving 15 bases between the germline ends. Germline loops: CDR1 DFQATT, CDR2 SNEGSKA (reference sequence). The CDR3 consists of 14 residues. This CDR3 is CSARELYTYNEQFF. Here the CDR3 DNA reads TGCAGTGCTCGCGAACTCTATACTTACAATGAGCAGTTCTTC.

This clonotype was observed at least ten times. The J gene is TRBJ2-1, the V gene TRBV4-3; D possibly corresponds to TRBD2 (6 bases). Trimming shortened V by 0 bases and J by 8 bases, and 17 bases separated the two germline ends. Germline CDR1 and CDR2: LGHNA and YSLEER. The CDR3 consists of 16 residues. The CDR3 sequence: CASSQDLGGQGDEQFF. The CDR3 DNA follows: TGCGCCAGCAGCCAAGATCTGGGAGGACAAGGCGATGAGCAGTTCTTC.

This clonotype was recorded a few times. The V and J genes are TRBV6-1 and TRBJ2-2; D remains ambiguous. CDR1 is MNHNS and CDR2 is SASEGT in the germline V gene. Trimming cost V 5 bases and J 4 bases, with 14 bases left between them. The CDR3 totals 15 residues. CDR3 DNA sequence: TGTGCCAGCAGTCCCCAAATCGGGTTCACCGGGGAGCTGTTTTTT. Residues: CASSPQIGFTGELFF.

V usage is TRBV6-5 and J usage is TRBJ1-4; D perhaps matches TRBD1 (5 bases). CDR1 is MNHEY, CDR2 SVGAGI, per germline. Trimming removed 2 bases from V and 6 bases from J, with 13 bases in between. This CDR3 comprises 15 residues. CDR3 protein: CASSYKPRVDEKLFF. DNA for the CDR3: TGTGCCAGCAGTTACAAGCCCAGGGTGGATGAAAAACTGTTTTTT.

The CDR3 loop reads CSLGPQETQYF. For the CDR3, the DNA is TGCAGTCTAGGTCCCCAAGAGACCCAGTACTTC. The chain has TRBV20-1 and TRBJ2-5; D not certain. Germline V CDR1 and CDR2: DFQATT, SNEGSKA (reference sequence). The CDR3 spans 11 residues. Trimming pared 8 bases from V and 1 base from J, leaving 8 bases between.

In regard to this clonotype: A clone one base away is much larger, so this may be a read error. The chain has TRBV6-1 and TRBJ2-1; D is unclear. CDR1 and CDR2 from the germline V gene are MNHNS and SASEGT. V lost 5 bases and J 5 bases, leaving 25 bases between the germline ends. The CDR3 contains 18 residues. This CDR3 is CASSKRFHLRLRHNEQFF. The CDR3 DNA sequence: TGTGCCAGCAGTAAACGCTTCCACCTACGGTTGCGGCACAATGAGCAGTTCTTC.

Turning to this clonotype: This may stem from a read error, because a much larger clone lies one nucleotide away. The conserved closing phenylalanine or tryptophan is absent in this CDR3, likely reflecting a read error. This chain uses TRBV12-3 or TRBV12-4 with TRBJ1-2; no reliable D call. The V end lost 5 bases, the J end lost 0 bases, and 4 bases lay between the germline ends. This CDR3 comprises 12 residues. CDR3 sequence: CASSRSNYGYTC. The CDR3 nucleotides read TGTGCCAGCAGTCGTTCTAACTATGGCTACACCTGC.

This clonotype was seen more than once but under ten times. The chain recombines TRBV12-3 or TRBV12-4 with TRBJ1-5; D may be TRBD1 (5 bases). The CDR3 runs to 15 residues. The germline V and J ends were trimmed by 1 base and 5 bases, with 12 bases remaining between them. The CDR3: CASSLGRGSYQPQHF. In nucleotides, the CDR3 is TGTGCCAGCAGTTTAGGGAGGGGATCTTATCAGCCCCAGCATTTT.

The gene calls are TRBV5-1 and TRBJ2-6, with unresolved D. The CDR3 is 17 residues long. Trimming stripped 4 bases from V and 0 bases from J, with 14 bases between. The germline gives CDR1 SGHRS, CDR2 YFSETQ. CDR3: CASSLAEVSSGANVLTF. CDR3 bases: TGCGCCAGCAGCCTCGCGGAAGTGAGCTCTGGGGCCAACGTCCTGACTTTC.

Many counts were recorded for this clonotype. This chain uses TRBV6-2 or TRBV6-3 with TRBJ2-7; D gene uncertain. V was pared by 2 bases and J by 3 bases, with 14 bases between. CDR1 is MNHEY, CDR2 SVGEGT, per germline. This CDR3 has 15 amino acids. The CDR3 DNA follows: TGTGCCAGCAGTTACGTGGGGTTGGCGAGCTACGAGCAGTACTTC. This codes for CASSYVGLASYEQYF.

V gene TRBV6-5 combines with J gene TRBJ1-1; no firm D call. Germline V gene data show CDR1 as MNHEY and CDR2 as SVGAGI. This CDR3 comprises 16 residues. V lost 2 bases and J 0 bases, leaving 13 bases between the germline ends. The CDR3 DNA follows: TGTGCCAGCAGTTACGACGTAAAGTATTTGAACACTGAAGCTTTCTTT. It yields the protein CASSYDVKYLNTEAFF.

This rearrangement joins TRBV12-3 or TRBV12-4 to TRBJ2-1; perhaps D is TRBD1 or TRBD2 (5 bases each). The CDR3 has 14 residues. V was trimmed by 1 base and J by 8 bases, leaving 12 bases between them. The CDR3: CASSLVGVRDEQFF. CDR3 DNA: TGTGCCAGCAGTTTAGTGGGGGTTAGGGATGAGCAGTTCTTC.

This clonotype has at least ten counts. The chain combines TRBV20-1 with TRBJ1-5; 11 bases are shared with TRBD1. Germline trimming cut 3 bases from V and 4 bases from J; bases unmatched to any gene: 2. Germline CDR1 and CDR2: DFQATT and SNEGSKA (reference sequence). This CDR3 region has 14 residues. CDR3 DNA: TGCAGTGCTAGCTGGGACAGGGGGAATCAGCCCCAGCATTTT. Translated, it gives CSASWDRGNQPQHF.

This clonotype has a handful of counts. V gene TRBV29-1 combines with J gene TRBJ2-7, with D uncertain. The CDR3 runs to 11 residues. Deletions cut 8 bases from V and 3 bases from J, with 11 bases between. Germline assignment: CDR1 SQVTM and CDR2 ANQGSEA. The DNA for the CDR3 is TGCAGCCTAGGACCTATCTACGAGCAGTACGTC. Protein: CSLGPIYEQYV.

The V and J genes are TRBV7-8 and TRBJ2-6, with TRBD1 matching over 9 bases. Per the germline V gene, CDR1 is SGHVS and CDR2 is FQNEAQ. V gave up 5 bases and J gave up 2 bases; unmatched junction bases: 10. CDR3 length: 18 amino acids. CDR3 protein: CASSPGTGYTAGANVLTF. The CDR3 DNA sequence: TGTGCCAGCAGCCCGGGGACAGGGTATACCGCTGGGGCCAACGTCCTGACTTTC.

In this sample, this clonotype turned up many times. The chain links TRBV12-3 or TRBV12-4 to TRBJ2-5; 8 positions match TRBD1. Germline trimming cut 4 bases from V and 4 bases from J; bases unmatched to any gene: 5. The CDR3 sequence is 14 residues long. The CDR3 sequence is CASSSRTGRETQYF. The CDR3 DNA is TGTGCCAGCAGTTCACGGACAGGGAGAGAGACCCAGTACTTC.